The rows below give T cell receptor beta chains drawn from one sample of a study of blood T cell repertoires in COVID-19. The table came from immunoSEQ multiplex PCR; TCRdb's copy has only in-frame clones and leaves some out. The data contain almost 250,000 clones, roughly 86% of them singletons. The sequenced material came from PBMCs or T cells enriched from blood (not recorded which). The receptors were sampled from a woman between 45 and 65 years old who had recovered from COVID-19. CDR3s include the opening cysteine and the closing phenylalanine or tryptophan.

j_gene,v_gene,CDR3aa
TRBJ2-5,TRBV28,CASSFEETQYF
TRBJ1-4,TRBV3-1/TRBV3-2,CASSQRGGDEKLFF
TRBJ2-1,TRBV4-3,CASSQAPLADYNEQFF
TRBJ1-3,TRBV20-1,CSAPLGNTIYF
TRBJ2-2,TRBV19,CASSIREFAGELFF
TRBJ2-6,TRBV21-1,CASSEGAFLGGRTRSGANVLTF
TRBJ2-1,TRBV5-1,CASSFGSTGGDEQFF
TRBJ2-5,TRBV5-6,CASSLALAGYETQYF
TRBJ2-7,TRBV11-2,CASSLRLAGGSSYEQYF
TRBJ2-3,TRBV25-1,CASKGGLSTDTQYF
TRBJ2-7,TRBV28,CASSTRKEQDPLYYEQYF
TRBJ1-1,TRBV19,CASSIVGRLNTEAFF
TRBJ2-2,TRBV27,CASSPSGRAGTGELFF
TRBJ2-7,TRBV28,CASSSVNTYEQYF
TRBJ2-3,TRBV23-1,CASSQPKPDREASTDTQYF
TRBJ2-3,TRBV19,CASNSGSTDTQYF
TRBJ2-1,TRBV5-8,CASSLVTDYNEQFF
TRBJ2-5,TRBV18,CASSSSGSRETQYF